These T cell receptor beta chains were read from a single sample in a study of blood T cell repertoires in COVID-19. Profiling relied on immunoSEQ multiplex PCR, and the TCRdb table lists in-frame clones only, not all of them. The sample yields tens of thousands of clones, 80% to 90% seen once. Sequenced input: peripheral blood. The source of these receptors is a woman aged 80 or over with active or convalescent COVID-19. Both conserved end residues are part of each CDR3. The D gene is left open where the match is weak. Only part of the rows carry a size: once, few, many, or a class if the clone is expanded.

d_call j_call v_call clone_size cdr3_nt cdr3_aa
TRBD1 TRBJ1-2 TRBV4-2 NA TGTGCCAGCAGCCAAGAGGGACAGGGGAACTATGGCTACACCTTC CASSQEGQGNYGYTF
NA TRBJ1-2 TRBV15 NA TGTGCCACCAGCAGAGGTCAGGGGATGGACTATGGCTACACCTTC CATSRGQGMDYGYTF
NA TRBJ1-2 TRBV15 NA TGTGCCACCAGCTCCATGGTGAGCTATGGCTACACCTTC CATSSMVSYGYTF
NA TRBJ2-1 TRBV9 NA TGTGCCAGCAGCGTAGTTGGGGGGGGCCATGAGCAGTTCTTC CASSVVGGGHEQFF
NA TRBJ1-2 TRBV7-2 NA TGTGCCAGCAGCTTAGTTGCGGACTATGGCTACACCTTC CASSLVADYGYTF
NA TRBJ1-2 TRBV19 NA TGTGCCAGTACCAACGGAAGGGGCTATGGCTACACCTTC CASTNGRGYGYTF
NA TRBJ2-1 TRBV1 once TGCACCAGCAGCCCGGGACTAGCGGGTAATCACAATGAGCAGTTCTTC CTSSPGLAGNHNEQFF
TRBD1 TRBJ1-1 TRBV7-9 NA TGTGCCAGCAGCGGTAGACAGGGTTTGAACACTGAAGCTTTCTTT CASSGRQGLNTEAFF
TRBD2 TRBJ2-3 TRBV12-5 NA TGTGCTAGTGGTTCCTCCTTAGCGGGGGCCATCACAGATACGCAGTATTTT CASGSSLAGAITDTQYF
NA TRBJ2-2 TRBV9 NA TGTGCCAGCAGCGTAGGTGGTAGCACGAACACCGGGGAGCTGTTTTTT CASSVGGSTNTGELFF
NA TRBJ1-4 TRBV19 NA TGTGCCAGTAGTGACCCATCGGGAGTAACTAATGAAAAACTGTTTTTT CASSDPSGVTNEKLFF
TRBD2 TRBJ2-2 TRBV19 NA TGTGCCAGTAGTATCGGACTAGTCGTAAACACCGGGGAGCTGTTTTTT CASSIGLVVNTGELFF
TRBD1 TRBJ1-1 TRBV30 NA TGTGCCTGGCAAAGGGACAGGGTACGGACTGAAGCTTTCTTT CAWQRDRVRTEAFF
TRBD1 TRBJ2-2 TRBV28 NA TGTGCCAGTGGACAGGGGTCGAACACCGGGGAGCTGTTTTTT CASGQGSNTGELFF
TRBD2 TRBJ2-5 TRBV6-2/TRBV6-3 NA TGTGCCAGCAGTAGGCGGGGGGGCGGAGAGACCCAGTACTTC CASSRRGGGETQYF
NA TRBJ2-7 TRBV4-1 NA TGCGCCAGCAGCCAAGATAACAGGGTGGCCTACGAGCAGTACTTC CASSQDNRVAYEQYF
NA TRBJ1-2 TRBV11-2 NA TGTGCCAGCAGCCCAGGACAGAACTATGGCTACACCTTC CASSPGQNYGYTF
NA TRBJ1-6 TRBV27 few TGTGCCAGCAGACCCTCCGAACAGTGGGGGGCCTATAATTCACCCCTCCACTTT CASRPSEQWGAYNSPLHF
NA TRBJ1-4 TRBV12-2 NA TGTGCAAGTCGCTTAGTATCAGGGGTAGGTAATGAAAAACTGTTTTTT CASRLVSGVGNEKLFF
NA TRBJ1-6 TRBV6-1 NA TGTGCCAGCAGTGAAGATCCCACAGCTCATTCACCCCTCCACTTT CASSEDPTAHSPLHF
TRBD2 TRBJ2-3 TRBV7-3 NA TGTGCCAGCAGCTTTACTAGCGGGAAAACAGATACGCAGTATTTT CASSFTSGKTDTQYF
NA TRBJ1-5 TRBV12-3/TRBV12-4 NA TGTGCCAGCACCCCAGGTTTCAATCAGCCCCAGCATTTT CASTPGFNQPQHF
NA TRBJ2-3 TRBV20-1 NA TGCAGTGCTAGTAGGGGGGGCCGTGGCACAGATACGCAGTATTTT CSASRGGRGTDTQYF
NA TRBJ2-2 TRBV14 NA TGTGCCAGCAGCCTTTCACTCGCCGGGGAGCTGTTTTTT CASSLSLAGELFF
TRBD2 TRBJ2-7 TRBV7-9 NA TGTGCCAGCAGCCCCCAGGGAACTAGCGGGGGCGGAGAGCAGTACTTC CASSPQGTSGGGEQYF
TRBD1 TRBJ1-5 TRBV28 NA TGTGCCAGCAGCCTGATACAGGGGAGCAGGGGTCAGCCCCAGCATTTT CASSLIQGSRGQPQHF
NA TRBJ2-3 TRBV18 NA TGTGCCAGCTCACGAGACATGAGTCGGAACACAGATACGCAGTATTTT CASSRDMSRNTDTQYF
TRBD1 TRBJ1-4 TRBV6-4 once TGTGCCAGCAGTGAGGAGACCACAGGGGTGTCGGAAAAACTGTTTTTT CASSEETTGVSEKLFF